The 29 T cell receptor beta chains below all came from one sample that was sequenced in a study of naive and memory T cell subsets. Both TRBC1 and TRBC2 were covered by a beta constant-region primer of two equimolar oligonucleotides. The ligated cDNA underwent four PCR rounds using SP2 and nested alpha and beta constant-region primers. TCRdb independently ran MiXCR on the UMI-ligation and nested PCR reads; one entry per CDR3 protein. The sample records about 160,000 distinct CDR3 sequences, roughly 22% being singletons. Points from the study as a whole: Possibly reflecting memory cells re-expressing CD45RA, a few larger clonotypes occurred in naive repertoires, especially CD8.

Their cognate antigens are unknown. The sample taken for sequencing was naive CD4+ T cells from blood. The origin of the receptors is a human donor in good health.

This clonotype was observed a handful of times. V is TRBV6-2 or TRBV6-3 and J is TRBJ2-3; TRBD1 aligns across 9 bases. The CDR3 spans 15 residues. Germline V gene sequence: CDR1 MNHEY, CDR2 SVGEGT. V shed 5 bases and J 4 bases; nucleotides not matched to a gene: 7. CDR3 amino acids: CASSHHRGRADTQYF. The CDR3 region has the DNA TGTGCCAGCAGTCATCACAGGGGGCGCGCAGATACGCAGTATTTT.

This chain connects TRBV7-9 to TRBJ2-2, with D possibly matching TRBD2 (6 bases). Germline V gene sequence: CDR1 SEHNR, CDR2 FQNEAQ (reference sequence). The ends were cut back, 1 base at V and 4 bases at J, with 7 bases in the middle. This CDR3 is 14 amino acids long. The CDR3 loop reads CASSLVAATGELFF. The CDR3 coding sequence is TGTGCCAGCAGCTTAGTAGCGGCCACCGGGGAGCTGTTTTTT.

This chain connects TRBV3-1 to TRBJ1-2, with 9 bases matching TRBD1. V was pared by 2 bases and J by 11 bases, with 9 bases of the junction left unmatched. Germline V CDR1 and CDR2: LGHDT, YNNKEL (reference sequence). The CDR3 has 14 amino acids. The CDR3 DNA reads TGTGCCAGCAGCCAATGGACAGGGGAGGCTGGTTACACCTTC. As protein: CASSQWTGEAGYTF.

This clonotype was seen a handful of times. The J gene is TRBJ1-5, the V gene TRBV18; D perhaps matches TRBD1 (5 bases). Trimming took 6 bases from V and 3 from J, leaving 12 bases between them. This CDR3 is 14 amino acids long. Germline CDR1 is KGHSH and CDR2 is LQKENI. The CDR3 loop reads CASSPGGPNQPQHF. CDR3 in DNA: TGTGCCAGCTCCCCCGGGGGTCCCAATCAGCCCCAGCATTTT.

This clonotype has more than one count but fewer than ten. The J gene is TRBJ2-3, the V gene TRBV29-1; 8 bases align to TRBD2. Germline V gives CDR1 SQVTM, CDR2 ANQGSEA. With V trimmed by 6 bases and J by 3 bases, 8 bases remained unmatched. The CDR3 contains 14 residues. The CDR3 reads CSVVSGSTTDTQYF. CDR3 DNA: TGCAGCGTGGTCAGCGGGAGTACGACAGATACGCAGTATTTT.

This clonotype was seen a handful of times. The rearrangement uses TRBV24-1 and TRBJ2-5; D gene uncertain. Germline loops: CDR1 KGHDR, CDR2 SFDVKD. The CDR3 extends over 14 amino acids. Trimming removed 3 bases from V and 2 bases from J, with 9 bases in between. The CDR3 nucleotides are TGTGCCACCAGTGATGTGGGCGTTCAAGAGACCCAGTACTTC. Its translation is CATSDVGVQETQYF.

Many counts were recorded for this clonotype. CDR3 sequence: CAITPGPMKEGEQYF. Here the CDR3 DNA reads TGTGCCATCACCCCGGGACCGATGAAAGAGGGCGAGCAGTACTTC. This chain links TRBV10-3 with TRBJ2-7; D is possibly TRBD1 or TRBD2 (5 bases each). Germline CDR1 and CDR2: ENHRY and SYGVKD. This CDR3 has 15 residues. Trimming removed 7 bases from V and 6 bases from J, with 22 bases in between.

The rearrangement joins TRBV7-2 to TRBJ1-2; D gene uncertain. Germline CDR1 reads SGHTA; CDR2 reads FQGNSA. V shed 11 bases and J shed 3 bases, with 19 bases lying between them. CDR3 size: 14 residues. The CDR3 coding sequence is TGTGCCTCTACCCTAACGACGCTGGACTATGGCTACACCTTC. It translates to CASTLTTLDYGYTF.

The J gene is TRBJ2-1, the V gene TRBV7-9, with a tentative D call TRBD1 (5 bases). V dropped 4 bases and J dropped 8 bases, with 15 bases sitting between them. This CDR3 comprises 14 residues. From germline, CDR1 is SEHNR and CDR2 FQNEAQ (reference sequence). CDR3 amino acids: CASSSNRQPDEQFF. As DNA, the CDR3 is TGTGCCAGCAGCTCAAACAGGCAGCCGGATGAGCAGTTCTTC.

The V gene is TRBV19, the J gene TRBJ2-1, with TRBD2 identical over 15 bases. Trimming removed 6 bases from V and 4 bases from J; junction bases left unmatched: 7. The germline gives CDR1 LNHDA, CDR2 SQIVND (reference sequence). There are 17 residues in the CDR3. The CDR3 here is CASSLGLAGGAYNEQFF. In nucleotides, the CDR3 is TGTGCCAGTAGCTTAGGACTAGCGGGAGGGGCATACAATGAGCAGTTCTTC.

V gene TRBV27 combines with J gene TRBJ2-5, with a tentative D call TRBD2 (5 bases). Germline V gene data show CDR1 as MNHEY and CDR2 as SMNVEV (reference sequence). V was trimmed by 4 bases and J by 2 bases, leaving 14 bases between them. The CDR3 has 15 amino acids. The CDR3 loop is CASSSPGSAQETQYF. The CDR3 DNA is TGTGCCAGCAGTTCTCCCGGTAGCGCGCAAGAGACCCAGTACTTC.

This clonotype was observed many times. The rearrangement joins TRBV20-1 to TRBJ2-1, with 10 nucleotides matching TRBD2. Germline loops: CDR1 DFQATT, CDR2 SNEGSKA (reference sequence). There are 14 residues in the CDR3. J gave up 7 bases and V 2 bases, and 5 bases lay outside the gene matches. Written as DNA, the CDR3 is TGCAGTGCTAGAAGTCTAGCGGGAGTTAATGAGCAGTTCTTC. Amino acids: CSARSLAGVNEQFF.

This clonotype came up many times. The rearrangement links TRBV30 to TRBJ2-1, with D uncertain. This CDR3 has 13 residues. From germline, CDR1 is GTSNPN and CDR2 SVGIG (reference sequence). Between the trimmed V and J ends, which lost 1 base and 5 bases, there was a span of 9 bases. This CDR3 is CAWSATQDNEQFF. The CDR3 bases are TGTGCCTGGAGTGCTACCCAGGACAATGAGCAGTTCTTC.

V gene TRBV7-2 combines with J gene TRBJ2-7; D uncertain. CDR1 is SGHTA and CDR2 is FQGNSA in the germline V gene. The germline V and J ends were trimmed by 1 base and 2 bases, with 6 bases remaining between them. CDR3 length: 13 amino acids. The CDR3 loop is CASSLGPPYEQYF. The CDR3 DNA reads as TGTGCCAGCAGCTTAGGCCCCCCCTACGAGCAGTACTTC.

This clonotype has a count of ten or more. The chain is built from TRBV24-1 and TRBJ2-2; no reliable D call. V was shortened by 9 bases and J by 6 bases, with 1 base between the two germline ends. Germline V lookup: CDR1 KGHDR, CDR2 SFDVKD. CDR3 size: 9 residues. The CDR3 spells CATPGELFF. DNA of the CDR3: TGTGCCACCCCCGGGGAGCTGTTTTTT.

The chain carries TRBV3-1 and TRBJ2-7; no firm D call. Trimming pared 2 bases from V and 3 bases from J, leaving 5 bases between. The CDR3 contains 12 residues. In germline, CDR1 is LGHDT, CDR2 YNNKEL (reference sequence). In nucleotides, the CDR3 is TGTGCCAGCAGCCAATCAGACTACGAGCAGTACTTC. This translates into CASSQSDYEQYF.

The table lists this clonotype with a few counts. The chain combines TRBV3-1 with TRBJ2-1; 7 nucleotides match TRBD2. This CDR3 is built from 13 residues. CDR1 is LGHDT, CDR2 YNNKEL, per germline (reference sequence). V trimming: 3 bases; J trimming: 14 bases; junction bases outside the gene matches: 10. Here the CDR3 reads CASSQGGSRQKFF. As DNA, the CDR3 is TGTGCCAGCAGCCAGGGCGGGAGTAGACAAAAGTTCTTC.

This sequence joins TRBV5-4 and TRBJ2-7, with 11 bases lining up with TRBD2. Germline lookup yields CDR1 SGHNT and CDR2 YYREEE (reference sequence). The CDR3 sequence is 16 residues long. V lost 2 bases and J lost 4; bases outside the gene matches: 8. This CDR3 reads CASSLPLAGEGYEQYF. DNA of the CDR3: TGTGCCAGCAGCTTACCACTAGCGGGAGAGGGATACGAGCAGTACTTC.

This clonotype was counted between two and nine times. The rearrangement joins TRBV4-1 to TRBJ1-2; possible D gene TRBD1, 6 bases. The CDR3 sequence is 16 residues long. The germline V and J ends were trimmed by 5 bases and 4 bases, with 20 bases remaining between them. Germline V gene sequence: CDR1 MGHRA, CDR2 YSYEKL. CDR3 DNA sequence: TGCGCCAGCAGCTCTTCCGGGACAAAGAGTATCTATGGCTACACCTTC. Translated, it gives CASSSSGTKSIYGYTF.

The V gene is TRBV6-6, the J gene TRBJ2-7; maybe TRBD1 (6 bases). The CDR3 spans 13 residues. The V gene lost 8 bases and the J gene lost 1 base, with 12 bases spanning the gap. Germline V gene lookup returns CDR1 MNHNY and CDR2 SVGAGI (reference sequence). The CDR3 coding sequence is TGTGCCAGCGAAAACAGGGTATCCTACGAGCAGTACTTC. It is translated as CASENRVSYEQYF.

This chain joins TRBV2 and TRBJ2-5; TRBD1 matches 9 bases. From germline, CDR1 is SNHLY and CDR2 FYNNEI. The CDR3 is made up of 14 amino acids. The J segment lost 3 bases and the V segment lost 8 bases, leaving 7 bases of the junction unmatched. CDR3 loop: CASRRDRVKETQYF. CDR3 DNA: TGTGCCAGCCGACGGGACAGGGTGAAAGAGACCCAGTACTTC.

The sample holds a few counts of this clonotype. The J gene is TRBJ2-3, the V gene TRBV28; D is tentatively TRBD1 or TRBD2 (5 bases each). CDR1 is MDHEN and CDR2 is SYDVKM in the germline V gene. The CDR3 contains 15 residues. Trimming pared 5 bases from V and 6 bases from J, leaving 18 bases between. The CDR3 sequence: CASSPRGTGTDTQYF. Written as DNA, the CDR3 is TGTGCCAGCAGTCCGAGGGGAACCGGTACGGATACGCAGTATTTT.

This clonotype was counted only a few times. The V and J genes are TRBV28 and TRBJ2-1; 10 nucleotides line up with TRBD2. CDR1 is MDHEN and CDR2 is SYDVKM in the germline V gene. V was clipped by 6 bases and J by 6 bases; unmatched bases: 8. The CDR3 sequence is 15 residues long. CDR3 nucleotide sequence: TGTGCCAGCAGCCCCACTAGCGGGAAGGGCAATGAGCAGTTCTTC. Protein sequence: CASSPTSGKGNEQFF.

In its sample, this clonotype was seen a few times. The rearrangement links TRBV6-5 to TRBJ1-5; tentatively, D is TRBD1 (5 bases). Germline V gene lookup returns CDR1 MNHEY and CDR2 SVGAGI. This CDR3 region has 15 residues. V lost 5 bases, J lost 4 bases, and 15 bases lay in between. The CDR3 DNA follows: TGTGCCAGCAGTCACGACAGCGCGGGGAATCAGCCCCAGCATTTT. Translation: CASSHDSAGNQPQHF.

This rearrangement joins TRBV20-1 to TRBJ2-3; the D gene is possibly TRBD2 (6 bases). V lost 3 bases and J lost 2, with 9 bases in between. Looked up from germline, CDR1 is DFQATT and CDR2 is SNEGSKA (reference sequence). The CDR3 covers 13 residues. CDR3 DNA sequence: TGCAGTGCTAGGGGGCGGGACACAGATACGCAGTATTTT. Translation: CSARGRDTDTQYF.

The gene calls are TRBV23-1 and TRBJ2-7; possibly TRBD1 for D (6 bases). TRBV23-1 is flagged as an ORF with uncertain function. Trimming removed 1 base from V and 1 base from J, with 14 bases in between. This CDR3 contains 16 residues. The CDR3 DNA reads TGCGCCAGCAGTCAATGTAGGGACACCGATTCCTACGAGCAGTACTTC. It translates to CASSQCRDTDSYEQYF.

This clonotype was seen a few times. CDR3: CASSTRTDTQYF. The DNA of the CDR3 is TGTGCCAGCAGCACCCGGACCGATACGCAGTATTTT. The V gene is TRBV12-3 or TRBV12-4, the J gene TRBJ2-3; D not certain. The CDR3 totals 12 residues. V lost 6 bases and J lost 6, with 10 bases in between.

This clonotype was seen ten or more times. The rearrangement links TRBV2 to TRBJ2-5; TRBD2 matches at 8 bases. Per germline, CDR1 SNHLY and CDR2 FYNNEI. This CDR3 has 13 residues. J gave up 9 bases and V 7 bases, and 10 bases lay outside the gene matches. DNA for the CDR3: TGTGCCAGCACTCCCAGCGGGAGCGGTCCCCAGTACTTC. Residues: CASTPSGSGPQYF.

At least ten counts were recorded for this clonotype. The chain carries TRBV20-1 and TRBJ2-3; 9 bases agree with TRBD2. The CDR3 runs to 17 residues. CDR1 DFQATT and CDR2 SNEGSKA come from the germline V gene (reference sequence). The V segment lost 8 bases and the J segment 0 bases; nucleotides outside the gene matches: 15. CDR3 region: CSWGTSYTKASTDTQYF. The CDR3 DNA follows: TGCAGTTGGGGGACTAGCTACACCAAGGCTAGCACAGATACGCAGTATTTT.